This T cell receptor beta chain came from a study of blood T cell repertoires in COVID-19. Study-wide context: Italy, Spain and the United States were the sources of the convalescent and acute COVID-19 samples. PBMCs, B-cell-depleted T cells, or T cells provided the cDNA or gDNA that made up the material.

The authors' processing: Amplification from reference gene primers served as the basis for estimated nucleated cell counts. Sequencing used immunoSEQ multiplex PCR; TCRdb keeps in-frame clones, though not all of them. D and trimming were read from the DNA, whereas the V and J calls and clone size are those reported in that table. The data show 45,000 to 55,000 clones, more than 80% seen once. This CDR3 is built from 16 residues. CDR1 and CDR2 (germline): MNHEY, SVGAGI. V trimming: 0 bases; J trimming: 5 bases; junction bases outside the gene matches: 6. Sequencing was done on a sample of peripheral blood. The source is a human donor in a cohort sampled during active COVID-19. The rearrangement links TRBV6-5 to TRBJ2-3; 9 nucleotides line up with TRBD2. Here the CDR3 reads CASSYSRAGGGDTQYF. Here the CDR3 DNA reads TGTGCCAGCAGTTACTCGAGGGCGGGAGGGGGAGATACGCAGTATTTT.